Following are 5 T cell receptor beta chains from one sample sequenced in a study of response to subunit inactivated influenza vaccine. TCRdb re-derived calls from the RT-PCR reads in MiXCR, one entry per CDR3 protein. In the table there are hundreds of thousands of distinct CDR3 sequences, about 25% of which are singletons. The sequences come from CD4+ T cells sorted from PBMCs, collected approximately 5 days after vaccination. Every receptor here comes from a man in his fifties or sixties who received an inactivated influenza vaccine.

There are many counts of this clonotype. The chain joins TRBV29-1 to TRBJ2-3; 7 bases line up with TRBD2. Germline CDR1 and CDR2: SQVTM and ANQGSEA. V shed 7 bases, J shed 6 bases, and the junction held 16 bases outside the gene matches. The CDR3 consists of 15 residues. The CDR3 DNA reads TGCAGCGCCACCTCCCTTGGCGGGAGTGTCGATACGCAGTATTTT. Translating it yields CSATSLGGSVDTQYF.

V usage is TRBV12-3 or TRBV12-4 and J usage is TRBJ2-2; 7 positions agree with TRBD2. CDR3 length: 17 amino acids. With 0 bases clipped from V and 3 bases from J, the junction kept 7 bases outside the gene matches. The CDR3 coding sequence is TGTGCCAGCAGTTTAGCGGGAGGGCCGCCCTACACCGGGGAGCTGTTTTTT. This translates into CASSLAGGPPYTGELFF.

The V gene is TRBV30, the J gene TRBJ2-3, with 9 bases matching TRBD1. V trimming: 2 bases; J trimming: 5 bases; junction bases outside the gene matches: 5. Germline V gene lookup returns CDR1 GTSNPN and CDR2 SVGIG (reference sequence). The CDR3 covers 14 residues. CDR3 in amino acids: CAWSFGQGIDTQYF. Written as DNA, the CDR3 is TGTGCCTGGAGTTTCGGACAGGGGATAGATACGCAGTATTTT.

The table lists this clonotype with a few counts. This rearrangement joins TRBV6-1 to TRBJ2-2, with D maybe TRBD2 (6 bases). The length of the CDR3 is 18 residues. Germline lookup yields CDR1 MNHNS and CDR2 SASEGT. Trimming removed 6 bases at V and 0 bases at J, with 20 bases between. CDR3: CASSPRPPSASNTGELFF. CDR3 DNA sequence: TGTGCCAGCAGCCCACGCCCCCCTAGCGCTTCGAACACCGGGGAGCTGTTTTTT.

This clonotype was observed a few times. CDR3: CASRARDTQYF. CDR3 nucleotides: TGTGCCAGCAGAGCAAGAGATACGCAGTATTTT. The V gene is TRBV28, the J gene TRBJ2-3; D gene ambiguous. Germline lookup yields CDR1 MDHEN and CDR2 SYDVKM. Trimming cost V 6 bases and J 5 bases, with 6 bases left between them. The CDR3 runs to 11 residues.